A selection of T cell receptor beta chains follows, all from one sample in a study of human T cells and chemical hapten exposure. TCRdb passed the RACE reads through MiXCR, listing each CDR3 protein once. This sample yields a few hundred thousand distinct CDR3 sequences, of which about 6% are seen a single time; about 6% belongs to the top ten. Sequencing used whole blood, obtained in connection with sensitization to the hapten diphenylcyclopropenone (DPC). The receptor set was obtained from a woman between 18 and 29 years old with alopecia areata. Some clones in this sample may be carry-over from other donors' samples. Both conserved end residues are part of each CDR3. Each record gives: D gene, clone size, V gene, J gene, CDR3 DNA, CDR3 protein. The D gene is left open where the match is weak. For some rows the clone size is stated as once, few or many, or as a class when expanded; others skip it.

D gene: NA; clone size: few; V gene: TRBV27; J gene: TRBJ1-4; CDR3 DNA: TGTGCCAGCAGTTTAACGGGGGGCAAATCGGAAAAACTGTTTTTT; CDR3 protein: CASSLTGGKSEKLFF
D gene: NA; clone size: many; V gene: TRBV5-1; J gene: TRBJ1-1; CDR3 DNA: TGCGCCAGCAGCTTTAAGGATTACAGGAACCTACCTGAAGCTTTCTTT; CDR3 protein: CASSFKDYRNLPEAFF
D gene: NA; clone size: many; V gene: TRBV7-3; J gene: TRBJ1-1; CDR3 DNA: TGTGCCAGCAGCTTGACCATGAACACTGAAGCTTTCTTT; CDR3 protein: CASSLTMNTEAFF
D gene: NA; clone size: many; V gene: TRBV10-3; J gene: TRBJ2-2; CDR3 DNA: TGTGCCATCCGGGCAGATATCACCGGGGAGCTGTTTTTT; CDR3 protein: CAIRADITGELFF
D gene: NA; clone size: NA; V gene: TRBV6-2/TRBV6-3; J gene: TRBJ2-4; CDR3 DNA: TGTGCCAGCAGCCGCCCGTATCAGGGGACATCGGCCAAAAACATTCAGTACTTC; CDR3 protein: CASSRPYQGTSAKNIQYF
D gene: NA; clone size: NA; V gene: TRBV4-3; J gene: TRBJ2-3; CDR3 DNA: TGCGCCAGCAGCCGAGCCAGGGGTGGCACAGATACGCAGTATTTT; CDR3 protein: CASSRARGGTDTQYF
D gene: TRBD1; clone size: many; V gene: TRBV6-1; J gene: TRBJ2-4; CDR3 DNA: TGTGCCGCCGCCCCCGGGACAGGGGGCGCGAGCATTCAGTACTTC; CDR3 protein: CAAAPGTGGASIQYF
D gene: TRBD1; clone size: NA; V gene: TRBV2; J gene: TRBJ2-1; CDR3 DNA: TGTGCCAGCAGTTCGACAGGGGTCCCACAATGGGAGCAGTTCTTC; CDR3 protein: CASSSTGVPQWEQFF
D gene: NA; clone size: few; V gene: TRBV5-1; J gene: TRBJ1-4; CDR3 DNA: TGCGCCAGCAGCTTGGCTCCAGGGGTTGGGGAAAAACTGTTTTTT; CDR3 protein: CASSLAPGVGEKLFF
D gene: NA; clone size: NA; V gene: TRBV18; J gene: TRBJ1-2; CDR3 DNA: TGTGCCAGCTCACCAGGGAGTGGTGGCATTTCGGACTATGGCTACACCTTC; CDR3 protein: CASSPGSGGISDYGYTF
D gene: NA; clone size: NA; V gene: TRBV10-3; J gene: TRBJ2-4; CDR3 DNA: TGTGCCATCAGTGAGGATGGACAGAGAAAAAACATTCAGTACTTC; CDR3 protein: CAISEDGQRKNIQYF
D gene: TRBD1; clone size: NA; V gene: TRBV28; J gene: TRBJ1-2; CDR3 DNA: TGTGCCAGCAGTACCGGACAGGGGTCCTATGGCTACACCTTC; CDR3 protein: CASSTGQGSYGYTF
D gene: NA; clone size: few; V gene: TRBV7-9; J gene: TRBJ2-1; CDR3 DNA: TGTGCCAGCAGCTACCCCGAGGAGAATGAGCAGTTCTTC; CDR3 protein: CASSYPEENEQFF
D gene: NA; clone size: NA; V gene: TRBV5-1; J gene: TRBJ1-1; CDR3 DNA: TGCGCCAGCAGCTCCTGTAACACTGAAGCTTTCTTT; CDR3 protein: CASSSCNTEAFF
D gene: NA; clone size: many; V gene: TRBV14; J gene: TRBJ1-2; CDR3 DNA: TGTGCCAGCCTTCCTGGCTACACCTTC; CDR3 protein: CASLPGYTF
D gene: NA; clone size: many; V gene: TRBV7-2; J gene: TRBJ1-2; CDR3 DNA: TGTGCCAGCAGCTTAGCTTTCGGAGCGGACTATGGCTACACCTTC; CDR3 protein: CASSLAFGADYGYTF
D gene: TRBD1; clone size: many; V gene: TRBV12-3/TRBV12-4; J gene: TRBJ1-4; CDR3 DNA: TGTGCCAGCAGTGGGGAGACAGGGAGAGAAAAACTGTTTTTT; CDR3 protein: CASSGETGREKLFF
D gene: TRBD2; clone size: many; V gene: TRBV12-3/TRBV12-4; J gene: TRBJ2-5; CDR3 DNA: TGTGCCAGCAGTTGGGGCGGGGGGGCCTCAGAGACCCAGTACTTC; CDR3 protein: CASSWGGGASETQYF
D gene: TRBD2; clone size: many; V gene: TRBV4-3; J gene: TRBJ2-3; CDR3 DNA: TGCGCCAGCAGCCAAGATACTAGCGGGGACCTCACAGATACGCAGTATTTT; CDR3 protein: CASSQDTSGDLTDTQYF
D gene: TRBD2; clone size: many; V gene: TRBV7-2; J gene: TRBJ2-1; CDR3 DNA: TGTGCCAGCAGCCCCCCGAGCGGGGGGGGGCCCGATGAGCAGTTCTTC; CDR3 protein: CASSPPSGGGPDEQFF
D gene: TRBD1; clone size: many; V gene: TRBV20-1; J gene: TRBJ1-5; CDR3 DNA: TGCAGTGCTAGGACAGGGTCCAAAGGATCCCAGCATTTT; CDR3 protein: CSARTGSKGSQHF
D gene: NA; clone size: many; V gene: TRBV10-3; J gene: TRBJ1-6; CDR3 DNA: TGTGCCATCGGGGGAGCAGGAGATTCACCCCTCCACTTT; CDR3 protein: CAIGGAGDSPLHF
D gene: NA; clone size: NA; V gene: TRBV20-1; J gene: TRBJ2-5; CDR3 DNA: TGCAGTGTGGTGGGGCAGGGGACCCAGTACTTC; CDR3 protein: CSVVGQGTQYF
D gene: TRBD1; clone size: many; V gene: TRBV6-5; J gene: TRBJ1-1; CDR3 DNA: TGTGCCAGCAGTTACGGCGGAGGACAGGGGACTGAAGCTTTCTTT; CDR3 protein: CASSYGGGQGTEAFF
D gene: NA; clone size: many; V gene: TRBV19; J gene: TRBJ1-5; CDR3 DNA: TGTGCCAGTAGTATTGGGCAAGGGCGCAATCAGCCCCAGCATTTT; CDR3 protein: CASSIGQGRNQPQHF
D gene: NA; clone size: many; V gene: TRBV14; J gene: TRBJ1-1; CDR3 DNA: TGTGCCAGCAGCCTAAAAGCCCGTAGTCCGGCCCGAGTGACTGAAGCTTTCTTT; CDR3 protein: CASSLKARSPARVTEAFF